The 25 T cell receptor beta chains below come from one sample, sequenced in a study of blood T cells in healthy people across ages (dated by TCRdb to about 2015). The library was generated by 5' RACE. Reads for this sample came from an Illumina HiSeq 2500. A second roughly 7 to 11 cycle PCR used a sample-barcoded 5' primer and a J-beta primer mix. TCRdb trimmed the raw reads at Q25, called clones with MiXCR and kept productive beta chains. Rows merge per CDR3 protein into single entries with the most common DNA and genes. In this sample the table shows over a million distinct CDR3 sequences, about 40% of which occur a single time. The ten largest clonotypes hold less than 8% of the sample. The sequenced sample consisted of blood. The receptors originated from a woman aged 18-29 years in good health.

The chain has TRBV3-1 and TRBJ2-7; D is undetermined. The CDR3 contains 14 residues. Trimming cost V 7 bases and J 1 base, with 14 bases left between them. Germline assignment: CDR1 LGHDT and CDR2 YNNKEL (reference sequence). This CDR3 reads CASTPGSESYEQYF. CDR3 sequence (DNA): TGTGCCAGCACCCCAGGCAGTGAGTCCTACGAGCAGTACTTC.

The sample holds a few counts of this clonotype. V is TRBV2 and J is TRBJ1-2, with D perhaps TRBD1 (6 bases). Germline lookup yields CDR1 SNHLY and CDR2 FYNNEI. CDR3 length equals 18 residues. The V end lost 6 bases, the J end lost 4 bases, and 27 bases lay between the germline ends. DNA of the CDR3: TGTGCCAGCAGAAACCTTTTTTATGGGCAGGGGCTGAGCTATGGCTACACCTTC. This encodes CASRNLFYGQGLSYGYTF.

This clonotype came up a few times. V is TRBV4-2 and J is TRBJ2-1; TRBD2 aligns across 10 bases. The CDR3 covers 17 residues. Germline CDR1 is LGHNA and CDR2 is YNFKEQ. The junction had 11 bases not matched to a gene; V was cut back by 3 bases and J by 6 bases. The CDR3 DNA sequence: TGTGCCAGCAGCCAGTCACCCGTTAGCGGGGGGCCCAATGAGCAGTTCTTC. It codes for CASSQSPVSGGPNEQFF.

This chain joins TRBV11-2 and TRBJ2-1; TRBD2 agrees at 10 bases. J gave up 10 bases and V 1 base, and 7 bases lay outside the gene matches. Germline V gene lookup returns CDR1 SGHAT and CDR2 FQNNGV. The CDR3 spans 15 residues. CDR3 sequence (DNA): TGTGCCAGCAGCTTAGGTGAGCGGGAGGGCCCCGAGCAGTTCTTC. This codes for CASSLGEREGPEQFF.

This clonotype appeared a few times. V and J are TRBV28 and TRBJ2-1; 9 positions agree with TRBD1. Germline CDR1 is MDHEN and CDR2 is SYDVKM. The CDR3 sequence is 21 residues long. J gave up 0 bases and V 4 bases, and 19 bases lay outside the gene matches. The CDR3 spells CASSWVVVGQGAYFSYNEQFF. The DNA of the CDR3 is TGTGCCAGCAGTTGGGTCGTGGTGGGACAGGGAGCTTACTTCTCCTACAATGAGCAGTTCTTC.

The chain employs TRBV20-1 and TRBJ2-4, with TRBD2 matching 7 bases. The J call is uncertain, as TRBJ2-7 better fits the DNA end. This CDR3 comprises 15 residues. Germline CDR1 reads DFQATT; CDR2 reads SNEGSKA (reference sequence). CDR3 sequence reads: CSASKGLADLYEQYF. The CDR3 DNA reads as TGCAGTGCTTCTAAAGGGCTAGCGGATCTCTACGAGCAGTACTTC.

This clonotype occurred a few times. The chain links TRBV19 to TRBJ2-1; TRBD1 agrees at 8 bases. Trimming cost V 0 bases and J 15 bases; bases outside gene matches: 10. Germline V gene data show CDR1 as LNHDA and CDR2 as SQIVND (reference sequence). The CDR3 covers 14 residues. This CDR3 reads CASSIEGQGADPFF. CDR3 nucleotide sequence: TGTGCCAGTAGTATAGAAGGGCAGGGGGCTGATCCGTTCTTC.

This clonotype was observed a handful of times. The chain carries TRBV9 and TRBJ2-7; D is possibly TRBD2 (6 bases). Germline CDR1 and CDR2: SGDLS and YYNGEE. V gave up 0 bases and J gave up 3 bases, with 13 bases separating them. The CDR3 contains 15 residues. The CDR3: CASSVGSMGGYEQYF. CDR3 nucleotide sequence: TGTGCCAGCAGCGTAGGGAGTATGGGGGGCTACGAGCAGTACTTC.

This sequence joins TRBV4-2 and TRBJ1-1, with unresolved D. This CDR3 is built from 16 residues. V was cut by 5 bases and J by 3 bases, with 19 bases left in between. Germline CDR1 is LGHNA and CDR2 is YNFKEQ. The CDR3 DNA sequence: TGTGCCAGCAGCTCAAACCCGGGTAATCTGGACACTGAAGCTTTCTTT. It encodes CASSSNPGNLDTEAFF.

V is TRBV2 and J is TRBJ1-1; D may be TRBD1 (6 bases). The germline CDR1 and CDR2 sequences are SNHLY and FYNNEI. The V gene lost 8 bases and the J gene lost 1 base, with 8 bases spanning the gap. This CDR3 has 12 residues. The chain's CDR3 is CASWDKNTEAFF. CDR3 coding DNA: TGTGCCAGCTGGGACAAGAACACTGAAGCTTTCTTT.

The CDR3 bases are TGTGCCAGCAGCTTAGGTCCGGCGGGAGGTCCCGACAATGAGCAGTACTTC. Residues: CASSLGPAGGPDNEQYF. This sequence joins TRBV7-9 and TRBJ2-7; TRBD2 aligns across 8 bases. Trimming cost V 1 base and J 7 bases; bases outside gene matches: 15. CDR1 and CDR2 (germline): SEHNR, FQNEAQ (reference sequence). The CDR3 extends over 17 amino acids. The full variable domain, rest sourced from reference TRBV7-9 and TRBJ2-7, is DTGVSQNPRHKITKRGQNVTFRCDPISEHNRLYWYRQTLGQGPEFLTYFQNEAQLEKSRLLSDRFSAERPKGSFSTLEIQRTEQGDSAMYLCASSLGPAGGPDNEQYFGPGTRLTVT.

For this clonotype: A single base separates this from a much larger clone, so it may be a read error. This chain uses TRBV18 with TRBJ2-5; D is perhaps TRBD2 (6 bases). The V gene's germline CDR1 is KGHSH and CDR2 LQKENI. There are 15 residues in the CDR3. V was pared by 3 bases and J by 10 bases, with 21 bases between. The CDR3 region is CASSPFAGWGYDQYF. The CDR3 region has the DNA TGTGCCAGCTCACCCTTCGCGGGGTGGGGGTACGACCAGTACTTC.

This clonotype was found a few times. DNA for the CDR3: TGCAGTGCTAGAGCTACTAGCGCCCGCTCCTACGAGCAGTACTTC. Amino acid sequence: CSARATSARSYEQYF. The chain has TRBV20-1 and TRBJ2-7, with 7 positions matching TRBD2. V trimming: 1 base; J trimming: 0 bases; junction bases outside the gene matches: 6. Germline values: CDR1 DFQATT, CDR2 SNEGSKA (reference sequence). The CDR3 covers 15 residues.

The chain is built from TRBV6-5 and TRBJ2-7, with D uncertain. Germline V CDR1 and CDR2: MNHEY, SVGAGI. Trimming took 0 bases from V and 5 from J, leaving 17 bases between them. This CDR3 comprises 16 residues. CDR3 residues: CASSYSFLLVSHEQYF. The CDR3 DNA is TGTGCCAGCAGTTACTCGTTCCTATTGGTTTCCCACGAGCAGTACTTC.

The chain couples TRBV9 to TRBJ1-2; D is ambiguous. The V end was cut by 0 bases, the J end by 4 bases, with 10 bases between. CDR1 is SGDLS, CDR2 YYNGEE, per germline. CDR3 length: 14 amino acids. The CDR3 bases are TGTGCCAGCAGCGTAGGTCTGGGCGGCTATGGCTACACCTTC. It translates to CASSVGLGGYGYTF. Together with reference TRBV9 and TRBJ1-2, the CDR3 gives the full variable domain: DSGVTQTPKHLITATGQRVTLRCSPRSGDLSVYWYQQSLDQGLQFLIQYYNGEERAKGNILERFSAQQFPDLHSELNLSSLELGDSALYFCASSVGLGGYGYTFGSGTRLTVV.

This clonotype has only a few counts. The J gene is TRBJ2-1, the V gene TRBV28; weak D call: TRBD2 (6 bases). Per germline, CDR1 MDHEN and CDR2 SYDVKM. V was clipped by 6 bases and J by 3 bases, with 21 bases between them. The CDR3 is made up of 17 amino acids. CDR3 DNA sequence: TGTGCCAGCAGAGCCAATTCCGGGACTCAACACTACAATGAGCAGTTCTTC. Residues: CASRANSGTQHYNEQFF.

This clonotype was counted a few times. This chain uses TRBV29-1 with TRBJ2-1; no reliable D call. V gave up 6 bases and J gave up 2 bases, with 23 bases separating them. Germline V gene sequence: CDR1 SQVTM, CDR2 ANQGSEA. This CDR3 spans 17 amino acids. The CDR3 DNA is TGCAGCGTCGACGATCTTGCGCCGACGGCCACCTACAATGAGCAGTTCTTC. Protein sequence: CSVDDLAPTATYNEQFF.

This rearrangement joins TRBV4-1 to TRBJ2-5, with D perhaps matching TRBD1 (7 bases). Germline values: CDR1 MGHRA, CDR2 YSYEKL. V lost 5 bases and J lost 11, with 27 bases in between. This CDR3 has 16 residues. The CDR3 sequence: CASSFVGRDRYNEQYF. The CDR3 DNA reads TGCGCCAGCAGCTTTGTCGGGCGGGACAGATACAATGAGCAGTACTTC.

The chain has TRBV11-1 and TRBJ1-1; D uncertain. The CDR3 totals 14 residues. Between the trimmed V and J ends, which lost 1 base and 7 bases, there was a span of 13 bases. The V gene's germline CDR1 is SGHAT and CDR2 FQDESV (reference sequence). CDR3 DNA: TGTGCCAGCAGCTTAGAGGACGGACGACGTGAAGCTTTCTTT. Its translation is CASSLEDGRREAFF.

The CDR3 region has the DNA TGTGCCACCAGTGATTCGAGCGGAGGGACGTGGGGCAATCAGCCCCAGCATTTT. Translation gives CATSDSSGGTWGNQPQHF. The V call is TRBV24-1, the J call TRBJ1-5; TRBD1 might be the D (5 bases). V dropped 2 bases and J dropped 2 bases, with 18 bases sitting between them. This CDR3 has 18 residues. Germline assignment: CDR1 KGHDR and CDR2 SFDVKD.

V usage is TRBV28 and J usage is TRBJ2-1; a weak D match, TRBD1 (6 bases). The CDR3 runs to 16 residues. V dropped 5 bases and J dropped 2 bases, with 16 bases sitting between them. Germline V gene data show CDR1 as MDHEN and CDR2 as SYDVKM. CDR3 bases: TGTGCCAGCAGTCCCGCACAGGGAAGACCCTACAATGAGCAGTTCTTC. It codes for CASSPAQGRPYNEQFF.

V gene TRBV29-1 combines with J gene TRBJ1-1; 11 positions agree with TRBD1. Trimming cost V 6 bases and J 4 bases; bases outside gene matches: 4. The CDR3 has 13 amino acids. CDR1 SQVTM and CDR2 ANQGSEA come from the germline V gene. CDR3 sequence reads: CSVAGQGATEAFF. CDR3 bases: TGCAGCGTGGCTGGACAGGGGGCCACTGAAGCTTTCTTT.

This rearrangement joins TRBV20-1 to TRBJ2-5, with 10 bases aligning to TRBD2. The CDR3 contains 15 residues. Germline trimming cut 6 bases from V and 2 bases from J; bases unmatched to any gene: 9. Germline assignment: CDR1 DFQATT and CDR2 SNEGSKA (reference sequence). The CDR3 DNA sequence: TGCAGTGCCCAAAGGACTAGCGGACAACAAGAGACCCAGTACTTC. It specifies CSAQRTSGQQETQYF.

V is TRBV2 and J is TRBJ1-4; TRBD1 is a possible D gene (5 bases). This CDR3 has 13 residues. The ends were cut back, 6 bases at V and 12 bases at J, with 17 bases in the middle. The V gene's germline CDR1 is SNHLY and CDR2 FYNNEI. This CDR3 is CASSPAGGLELFF. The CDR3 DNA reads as TGTGCCAGCAGCCCCGCCGGGGGTTTAGAACTGTTTTTT.

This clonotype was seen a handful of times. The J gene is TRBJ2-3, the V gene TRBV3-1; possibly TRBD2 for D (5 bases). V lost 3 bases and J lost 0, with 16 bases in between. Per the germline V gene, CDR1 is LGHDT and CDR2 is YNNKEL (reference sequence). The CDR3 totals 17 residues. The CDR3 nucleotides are TGTGCCAGCAGCCAGCCTCAGCCGCGGACTAGCACAGATACGCAGTATTTT. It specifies CASSQPQPRTSTDTQYF.